This is a list of T cell receptor beta chains from one sample in a study of blood T cell repertoires in COVID-19. TCRdb's table, derived via immunoSEQ multiplex PCR, lists solely in-frame clones and lacks some. The repertoire holds roughly 52,000 clones, with 70% to 85% as singletons. Sample: peripheral blood. The source is a man older than 75 with COVID-19, enrolled during active disease. Each CDR3 is given with its conserved first and last residue. Fields, in order: J gene, D gene, V gene, clone size, CDR3 DNA, CDR3 protein. The D gene is left open where the match is weak. Some rows have no size entry. The others give once, few or many, or a class for an expanded clone.

TRBJ2-2	.	TRBV6-2/TRBV6-3	.	TGTGCCAGCAGTTATTTTTTCAGGGGGGACACCGGGGAGCTGTTTTTT	CASSYFFRGDTGELFF
TRBJ1-3	.	TRBV7-9	.	TGTGCCAGCAGCCCCCAGGGGGGAAACACCATATATTTT	CASSPQGGNTIYF
TRBJ2-7	TRBD2	TRBV27	.	TGTGCCAGCAAAATAGCGGGGAATCCCATCGAGCAGTACTTC	CASKIAGNPIEQYF
TRBJ1-1	.	TRBV5-1	.	TGCGCCAGCGCGGACCCCGGGACACTGAACACTGAAGCTTTCTTT	CASADPGTLNTEAFF
TRBJ1-3	TRBD1	TRBV18	.	TGTGCCAGCTCCGGGGACAGGGGAAACACCATATATTTT	CASSGDRGNTIYF
TRBJ1-1	.	TRBV27	.	TGTGCCAGCAGTGCCCAGGGGAACACTGAAGCTTTCTTT	CASSAQGNTEAFF
TRBJ2-1	.	TRBV19	.	TGTGCCAGTAGTAAGGGGAAAAATGAGCAGTTCTTC	CASSKGKNEQFF
TRBJ2-2	.	TRBV6-5	once	TGTGCCAGCAGTTCGGGACTGATTGTTTCTGGCGGGGAGCTGTTTTTT	CASSSGLIVSGGELFF
TRBJ1-3	TRBD1	TRBV5-6	.	TGTGCCAGCAGCTTTGTTTGGCCGACAGGGCTTGGAAACACCATATATTTT	CASSFVWPTGLGNTIYF
TRBJ1-1	.	TRBV7-9	.	TGTGCCAGCAGCCCGAGCGTAGGGGCCGGCAACACTGAAGCTTTCTTT	CASSPSVGAGNTEAFF
TRBJ1-2	TRBD1	TRBV3-1/TRBV3-2	.	TGTGCCAGCAGCCTCGGACAGGGTTATGGCTACACCTTC	CASSLGQGYGYTF
TRBJ2-3	TRBD1	TRBV6-5	.	TGTGCCAGCAGAGATGGACAGGGCGGCACAGATACGCAGTATTTT	CASRDGQGGTDTQYF
TRBJ2-3	.	TRBV9	.	TGTGCCAGCAGCGTAGTCAGCGAGGCAGATACGCAGTATTTT	CASSVVSEADTQYF
TRBJ1-5	TRBD1	TRBV5-5	few	TGTGCCAGCAGCATCCCGGGACAGAGCAATCAGCCCCAGCATTTT	CASSIPGQSNQPQHF
TRBJ2-1	.	TRBV18	.	TGTGCCAGCTCACCAAGGGAGAATGAGCAGTTCTTC	CASSPRENEQFF
TRBJ1-2	.	TRBV28	.	TGTGCCAGCAGCACCCCCCGGACTACAAACTATGGCTACACCTTC	CASSTPRTTNYGYTF
TRBJ1-1	.	TRBV18	.	TGTGCCAGCTCACCACCGGTCCTGCCGGGACAGAACACTGAAGCTTTCTTT	CASSPPVLPGQNTEAFF
TRBJ1-6	.	TRBV21-1	.	TGTGCCAGCAGCAAAGGGACGGACAGGGGTCCCTATAATTCACCCCTCCACTTT	CASSKGTDRGPYNSPLHF
TRBJ1-2	.	TRBV4-3	.	TGCGCCAGCAGCCAAGATGGGCCGGATGGCTACACCTTC	CASSQDGPDGYTF
TRBJ2-3	.	TRBV3-1/TRBV3-2	few	TGTGCCAGCAGCCCTAAATGGGGGGGCACGGATACGCAGTATTTT	CASSPKWGGTDTQYF
TRBJ2-3	TRBD2	TRBV9	.	TGTGCCAGCAGCGTAGGCGGGAGGCATAGCACAGATACGCAGTATTTT	CASSVGGRHSTDTQYF
TRBJ2-1	TRBD1	TRBV28	.	TGTGCCAGCAGTCCGACAGGGGGCCTCTACAATGAGCAGTTCTTC	CASSPTGGLYNEQFF
TRBJ2-7	.	TRBV7-2	.	TGTGCCAGCAGCTTTATCGGGGTAGGCGACGAGCAGTACTTC	CASSFIGVGDEQYF
TRBJ2-1	TRBD1	TRBV3-1/TRBV3-2	.	TGTGCCAGCAGCTCCCGGGACAGGGGAATAGGGGAGCAGTTCTTC	CASSSRDRGIGEQFF
TRBJ1-2	.	TRBV6-2/TRBV6-3	.	TGTGCCAGCAGTTACGGGGTCAGGACAGACTATGGCTACACCTTC	CASSYGVRTDYGYTF
TRBJ1-2	.	TRBV20-1	few	TGCAGTGCTAGTGCCCAAACAGGGAGAGGTTATGGCTACACCTTC	CSASAQTGRGYGYTF
TRBJ1-2	TRBD1	TRBV27	.	TGTGCCAGCAGTCCGCTCCCCGGGACAGGGGACTATGGCTACACCTTC	CASSPLPGTGDYGYTF
TRBJ2-5	.	TRBV3-1/TRBV3-2	.	TGTGCCAGCAGGGCGACCCAGTACTTC	CASRATQYF
TRBJ1-2	TRBD1	TRBV28	.	TGTGCCAGCAGTCCTATAGGGGACAGGGAGGATAATGGCTACACCTTC	CASSPIGDREDNGYTF
TRBJ1-2	.	TRBV28	.	TGTGCCACCCGATTAGGGGCGGAGGGAAACTATGGCTACACCTTC	CATRLGAEGNYGYTF
TRBJ2-3	.	TRBV9	.	TGTGCCAGCAGCGCCGGGGGGCCTAGCACAGATACGCAGTATTTT	CASSAGGPSTDTQYF
TRBJ1-6	TRBD1	TRBV5-4	few	TGTGCCAGCAGCGCCGGGGGATGGCAGGGGGGTTCACCCCTCCACTTT	CASSAGGWQGGSPLHF
TRBJ2-6	TRBD1	TRBV27	.	TGTGCCAGCAGTAGACGACAGGGGGCCGGGGCCAACGTCCTGACTTTC	CASSRRQGAGANVLTF
TRBJ2-2	TRBD2	TRBV11-2	.	TGTGCCAGCAGCCCAAACGCGGGGGACGGGGAGCTGTTTTTT	CASSPNAGDGELFF
TRBJ1-1	.	TRBV5-4	.	TGTGCCAGCAGCCGTATGACAGGTGAGACTGAAGCTTTCTTT	CASSRMTGETEAFF
TRBJ1-2	.	TRBV9	few	TGTGCCAGCAGCCCCGGACTGGAGAACTATGGCTACACCTTC	CASSPGLENYGYTF
TRBJ2-2	.	TRBV5-1	.	TGCGCCAGCAGCTTGGACAGGGTTGCCGGGGAGCTGTTTTTT	CASSLDRVAGELFF
TRBJ1-1	.	TRBV6-5	.	TGTGCCAGCCCAGGGCTGGGCCAATTGAACACTGAAGCTTTCTTT	CASPGLGQLNTEAFF
TRBJ1-2	.	TRBV9	once	TGTGCCAGCAGCGTAGGTGCCCCAGGACAGCTGTCTTATGGCTACACCTTC	CASSVGAPGQLSYGYTF
TRBJ2-1	TRBD1	TRBV19	.	TGTGCCAGTAGAGGGGGCCGGTCCAGCGAGGAGTTCTTC	CASRGGRSSEEFF
TRBJ2-1	TRBD2	TRBV7-3	.	TGTGCCAGCAGCACTAGCGGGGGGGGCGCCTACAATGAGCAGTTCTTC	CASSTSGGGAYNEQFF
TRBJ2-2	.	TRBV6-5	few	TGTGCCAGCAGTTACACACGTGACGGGGAGCTGTTTTTT	CASSYTRDGELFF
TRBJ1-2	.	TRBV3-1/TRBV3-2	.	TGTGCCAGCAGCCCCGGGGACTATGGCTACACCTTC	CASSPGDYGYTF
TRBJ2-2	TRBD2	TRBV5-4	.	TGTGCCAGCAGCCCGGGAGGCAACACCGGGGAGCTGTTTTTT	CASSPGGNTGELFF
TRBJ1-1	.	TRBV4-3	.	TGCGCCAGCAGCCAAGATTGGACAGCCATGAACACTGAAGCTTTCTTT	CASSQDWTAMNTEAFF
TRBJ2-2	TRBD1	TRBV5-4	.	TGTGCCAGCAGCTTTGCAGGGGGACCCGGGGAGCTGTTTTTT	CASSFAGGPGELFF
TRBJ2-7	TRBD1	TRBV27	.	TGTGCCAGCAGTTTATCGAATCAGGGGGCCTACGAGCAGTACTTC	CASSLSNQGAYEQYF
TRBJ2-3	TRBD2	TRBV2	.	TGTGCCAGCAGTGAAGAGGTGGGGAGGGCTGATACGCAGTATTTT	CASSEEVGRADTQYF
TRBJ2-1	.	TRBV5-4	.	TGTGCCAGCAGCCTTGAAGGAGGCAATGAGCAGTTCTTC	CASSLEGGNEQFF
TRBJ1-2	.	TRBV10-3	.	TGTGCCATCACGCAGTCCCTTAACTATGGCTACACCTTC	CAITQSLNYGYTF
TRBJ2-1	TRBD1	TRBV7-3	.	TGTGCCAGCAGCTTAACGGGACAGGGTGAGCAGTTCTTC	CASSLTGQGEQFF
TRBJ1-2	.	TRBV2	.	TGTGCCAGCAAGGGAGAATCCTATAACTATGGCTACACCTTC	CASKGESYNYGYTF
TRBJ1-5	.	TRBV6-2/TRBV6-3	once	TGTGCCAGCAGTCCCCGAGGGGGTTTAGGCAATCAGCCCCAGCATTTT	CASSPRGGLGNQPQHF
TRBJ1-5	.	TRBV7-2	.	TGTGCCAGCAGTTTGGACAGTCATCAGCCCCAGCATTTT	CASSLDSHQPQHF
TRBJ1-5	.	TRBV19	once	TGTGCCAGTAGCAAAACCCTACCGGATCAGCCCCAGCATTTT	CASSKTLPDQPQHF
TRBJ1-2	.	TRBV5-6	.	TGTGCCAGCAGCTTGGACCAGGGGAGCTATGGCTACACCTTC	CASSLDQGSYGYTF
TRBJ2-5	.	TRBV7-3	.	TGTGCCAGCAGCTTGGGCAGGGGCCAAGAGACCCAGTACTTC	CASSLGRGQETQYF
TRBJ2-2	TRBD2	TRBV20-1	once	TGCAGTGCTAGTTTTCGGGAGGGCACGGGCGGGGAGCTGTTTTTT	CSASFREGTGGELFF
TRBJ2-5	TRBD1	TRBV15	.	TGTGCCACCAGCATCTTCGGGACAGTCCAAGAGACCCAGTACTTC	CATSIFGTVQETQYF
TRBJ1-2	.	TRBV30	once	TGTGCCTGGGAGGCCACAGGGTACGGCTATGGCTACACCTTC	CAWEATGYGYGYTF